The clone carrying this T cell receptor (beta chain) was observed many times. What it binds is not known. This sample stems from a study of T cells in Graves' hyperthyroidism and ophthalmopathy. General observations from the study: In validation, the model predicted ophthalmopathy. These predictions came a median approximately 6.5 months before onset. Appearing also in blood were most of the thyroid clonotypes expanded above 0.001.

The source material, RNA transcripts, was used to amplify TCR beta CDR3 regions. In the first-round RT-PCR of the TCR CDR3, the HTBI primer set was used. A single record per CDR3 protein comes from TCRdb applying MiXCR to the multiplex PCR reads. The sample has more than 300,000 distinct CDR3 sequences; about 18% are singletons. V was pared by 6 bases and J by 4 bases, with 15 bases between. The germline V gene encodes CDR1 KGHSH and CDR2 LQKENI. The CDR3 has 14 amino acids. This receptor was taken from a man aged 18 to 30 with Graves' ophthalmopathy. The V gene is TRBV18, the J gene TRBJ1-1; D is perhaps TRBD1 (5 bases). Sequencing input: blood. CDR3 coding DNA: TGTGCCAGCTCCCCGGCGGGGGAGGGCACTGAAGCTTTCTTT. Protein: CASSPAGEGTEAFF.